The 19 T cell receptor beta chains given below trace back to one sample, sequenced in a study of blood T cell repertoires in COVID-19. Sequencing used immunoSEQ multiplex PCR; TCRdb keeps in-frame clones, though not all of them. The repertoire has about 370,000 clones, around 90% of them found once; the top ten carry 3%. The sequenced sample was peripheral blood. Receptor source: a woman aged 25 to 45 with COVID-19, enrolled during active disease.

The rearrangement joins TRBV6-5 to TRBJ2-7; no clear D gene. Germline lookup yields CDR1 MNHEY and CDR2 SVGAGI. V was shortened by 7 bases and J by 6 bases, with 22 bases between the two germline ends. This CDR3 region has 15 residues. CDR3 region: CASISPGRLVGEQYV. DNA for the CDR3: TGTGCCAGCATCTCCCCCGGAAGGCTAGTTGGCGAGCAGTACGTC.

The V call is TRBV4-2, the J call TRBJ2-7; possibly TRBD1 for D (6 bases). The CDR3 covers 15 residues. V lost 0 bases, J lost 5 bases, and 14 bases lay in between. The germline gives CDR1 LGHNA, CDR2 YNFKEQ. The CDR3 DNA is TGTGCCAGCAGCCAAGATTCAGGGGCTAGCAACGAGCAGTACTTC. Translation: CASSQDSGASNEQYF.

The gene calls are TRBV6-2 or TRBV6-3 and TRBJ2-1; D is unresolved. The CDR3 is made up of 11 amino acids. V gave up 4 bases and J gave up 15 bases, with 13 bases separating them. CDR1 and CDR2 (germline): MNHEY, SVGEGT. The chain's CDR3 is CASSSSPSLFF. CDR3 in DNA: TGTGCCAGCAGTTCCTCGCCTAGTCTGTTCTTC.

V and J are TRBV6-5 and TRBJ1-5; tentative D call: TRBD1 (5 bases). The CDR3 contains 16 residues. The V end lost 2 bases, the J end lost 4 bases, and 15 bases lay between the germline ends. Germline CDR1 reads MNHEY; CDR2 reads SVGAGI. Written as DNA, the CDR3 is TGTGCCAGCAGTTACGGGACTCCAAGAGCAAATCAGCCCCAGCATTTT. Its protein product is CASSYGTPRANQPQHF.

The chain has TRBV30 and TRBJ1-6, with TRBD1 matching 7 bases. The ends lost 3 bases at V and 8 bases at J; junction bases unmatched: 7. The CDR3 length is 14 residues. Germline assignment: CDR1 GTSNPN and CDR2 SVGIG (reference sequence). The CDR3 DNA is TGTGCCTGGAGCCAGGGGGTGAGTGATTCACCCCTCCACTTT. This codes for CAWSQGVSDSPLHF.

This clone was recorded once. The chain employs TRBV19 and TRBJ1-4; 7 bases are shared with TRBD1. There are 14 residues in the CDR3. V trimming: 3 bases; J trimming: 7 bases; junction bases outside the gene matches: 5. Germline CDR1 and CDR2: LNHDA and SQIVND (reference sequence). The CDR3 here is CASSMTGTREKLFF. The CDR3 DNA follows: TGTGCCAGTAGTATGACAGGGACGCGTGAAAAACTGTTTTTT. The whole variable domain, filled in from reference TRBV19 and TRBJ1-4, reads DGGITQSPKYLFRKEGQNVTLSCEQNLNHDAMYWYRQDPGQGLRLIYYSQIVNDFQKGDIAEGYSVSREKKESFPLTVTSAQKNPTAFYLCASSMTGTREKLFFGSGTQLSVL.

This chain joins TRBV23-1 and TRBJ2-3; D is perhaps TRBD1 (5 bases). TRBV23-1 is an open reading frame whose function is uncertain. The CDR3 sequence is 14 residues long. V lost 4 bases and J 11 bases, leaving 19 bases between the germline ends. The CDR3 DNA reads TGCGCCAGCAGTCCCCCACGAGCCCGGACAAGGCAGTATTTT. Encoded protein: CASSPPRARTRQYF.

The chain employs TRBV5-4 and TRBJ2-5, with D perhaps matching TRBD1 (6 bases). This CDR3 is built from 15 residues. Germline V CDR1 and CDR2: SGHNT, YYREEE (reference sequence). Trimming removed 4 bases at V and 1 base at J, with 14 bases between. CDR3 coding DNA: TGTGCCAGCAGCCCGAGTGGCAGGGGCCAAGAGACCCAGTACTTC. It yields the protein CASSPSGRGQETQYF.

On this clone itself: Other DNA sequences within the sample encode an identical CDR3. The CDR3: CATSDFQGLGTDTQYF. In DNA form, the CDR3 reads TGTGCCACCAGTGATTTCCAGGGACTTGGCACAGATACGCAGTATTTT. This chain joins TRBV24-1 and TRBJ2-3; possibly TRBD2 for D (6 bases). The CDR3 runs to 16 residues. Germline V lookup: CDR1 KGHDR, CDR2 SFDVKD. V lost 1 base and J 1 base, leaving 11 bases between the germline ends.

The chain couples TRBV11-2 to TRBJ1-3; possibly TRBD1 for D (5 bases). This CDR3 region has 14 residues. Looked up from germline, CDR1 is SGHAT and CDR2 is FQNNGV. V lost 2 bases to trimming and J lost 7 bases, with 12 bases between them. CDR3 region: CASSLSDGGNTIYF. The DNA of the CDR3 is TGTGCCAGCAGCTTAAGTGACGGGGGGAACACCATATATTTT.

The chain carries TRBV13 and TRBJ2-2; 14 nucleotides match TRBD2. The CDR3 runs to 19 residues. Germline V gene sequence: CDR1 PRHDT, CDR2 FYEKMQ (reference sequence). Trimming took 4 bases from V and 1 from J; bases not matched to a gene: 8. This CDR3 reads CASSSTRLAGGMNTGELFF. The CDR3 DNA reads TGTGCCAGCAGCTCTACTCGACTAGCGGGAGGGATGAACACCGGGGAGCTGTTTTTT.

V and J are TRBV3-1 (or the pseudogene TRBV3-2) and TRBJ1-3; TRBD1 agrees at 7 bases. V lost 6 bases to trimming and J lost 2 bases; unmatched junction nucleotides: 7. The germline CDR1 and CDR2 sequences are LGHDT and YNNKEL (reference sequence). CDR3 length: 15 residues. CDR3 protein: CASSTNRGPGNTIYF. The CDR3 DNA is TGTGCCAGCAGTACCAACAGGGGACCTGGAAACACCATATATTTT.

The chain is built from TRBV28 and TRBJ2-1, with 7 bases matching TRBD1. This CDR3 has 16 amino acids. Germline trimming cut 5 bases from V and 0 bases from J; bases unmatched to any gene: 7. The V gene's germline CDR1 is MDHEN and CDR2 SYDVKM. The CDR3 DNA reads as TGTGCCAGCAGTGGCATACAGGGGCGCTCCTACAATGAGCAGTTCTTC. Residues: CASSGIQGRSYNEQFF. Full variable domain (outside the CDR3, taken from reference TRBV28 and TRBJ2-1): DVKVTQSSRYLVKRTGEKVFLECVQDMDHENMFWYRQDPGLGLRLIYFSYDVKMKEKGDIPEGYSVSREKKERFSLILESASTNQTSMYLCASSGIQGRSYNEQFFGPGTRLTVL.

V usage is TRBV27 and J usage is TRBJ1-2, with D unclear. The V end lost 2 bases, the J end lost 1 base, and 5 bases lay between the germline ends. The germline gives CDR1 MNHEY, CDR2 SMNVEV (reference sequence). There are 13 residues in the CDR3. The CDR3 sequence: CASSLANNYGYTF. The CDR3 nucleotides read TGTGCCAGCAGTTTAGCGAATAACTATGGCTACACCTTC.

This sequence joins TRBV7-9 and TRBJ1-1; 11 bases match TRBD1. With 7 bases clipped from V and 9 bases from J, the junction kept 10 bases outside the gene matches. The CDR3 runs 14 residues. Germline lookup yields CDR1 SEHNR and CDR2 FQNEAQ (reference sequence). Here the CDR3 DNA reads TGTGCCAGCACCGAGATCCGGGACAGGGGGAAAGCTTTCTTT. Its protein is CASTEIRDRGKAFF. The full variable domain, in which reference TRBV7-9 and TRBJ1-1 provide the parts outside the CDR3, is DTGVSQNPRHKITKRGQNVTFRCDPISEHNRLYWYRQTLGQGPEFLTYFQNEAQLEKSRLLSDRFSAERPKGSFSTLEIQRTEQGDSAMYLCASTEIRDRGKAFFGQGTRLTVV.

The genes are TRBV5-6 and TRBJ2-1; 7 bases match TRBD1. The V gene's germline CDR1 is SGHDT and CDR2 YYEEEE. The CDR3 runs 14 residues. The ends lost 0 bases at V and 10 bases at J; junction bases unmatched: 7. CDR3 in amino acids: CASSLVNRGEEQFF. The CDR3 DNA reads as TGTGCCAGCAGCTTGGTAAACAGGGGCGAAGAGCAGTTCTTC.

The V gene is TRBV5-1, the J gene TRBJ2-7, with TRBD1 matching over 8 bases. The junction had 12 bases not matched to a gene; V was cut back by 4 bases and J by 12 bases. Germline V CDR1 and CDR2: SGHRS, YFSETQ. This CDR3 has 13 amino acids. CDR3 amino acids: CASSPGQGEFAYF. The CDR3 DNA follows: TGCGCCAGCAGCCCAGGACAGGGAGAGTTCGCGTACTTC. The complete variable domain, with remaining parts taken from reference TRBV5-1 and TRBJ2-7, reads KAGVTQTPRYLIKTRGQQVTLSCSPISGHRSVSWYQQTPGQGLQFLFEYFSETQRNKGNFPGRFSGRQFSNSRSEMNVSTLELGDSALYLCASSPGQGEFAYFGPGTRLTVT.

The gene calls are TRBV14 and TRBJ2-5; no clear D gene. Germline V gives CDR1 SGHDN, CDR2 FVKESK. The CDR3 extends over 13 amino acids. V gave up 4 bases and J gave up 4 bases, with 10 bases separating them. The CDR3 here is CASSPEVRETQYF. The CDR3 nucleotides read TGTGCCAGCAGCCCAGAGGTCAGAGAGACCCAGTACTTC.

V usage is TRBV6-5 and J usage is TRBJ1-6, with D unresolved. V was pared by 10 bases and J by 0 bases, with 4 bases between. Germline CDR1 is MNHEY and CDR2 is SVGAGI. CDR3 length: 12 amino acids. The CDR3 nucleotides are TGTGCCACCTCCTCCTATAATTCACCCCTCCACTTT. Translation gives CATSSYNSPLHF.